Shown below are 16 T cell receptor beta chains from a single sample sequenced in a study of blood T cell repertoires in COVID-19. Only in-frame clones appear in the TCRdb table, and some are missing; sequencing was by immunoSEQ multiplex PCR. The data hold more than 300,000 clones, with roughly four fifths observed a single time. Sequenced: PBMCs or T cells enriched from blood (not recorded which). The receptor source for this set is a woman in her fifties or sixties who had recovered from COVID-19.

The chain joins TRBV11-2 to TRBJ2-5; 7 nucleotides agree with TRBD1. The J segment lost 0 bases and the V segment lost 5 bases, leaving 15 bases of the junction unmatched. Germline V gene lookup returns CDR1 SGHAT and CDR2 FQNNGV. The CDR3 is 18 residues long. The CDR3, as DNA: TGTGCCAGCAGCCCGCCCCCACGGGACAGCCAGTACCAAGAGACCCAGTACTTC. Protein sequence: CASSPPPRDSQYQETQYF.

V is TRBV7-8 and J is TRBJ2-2, with D perhaps TRBD1 (5 bases). V lost 8 bases, J lost 2 bases, and 12 bases lay in between. The germline V gene encodes CDR1 SGHVS and CDR2 FQNEAQ. The length of the CDR3 is 14 residues. The DNA for the CDR3 is TGTGCCAGCTGGGCAGGGATTAACACCGGGGAGCTGTTTTTT. It yields the protein CASWAGINTGELFF.

The J gene is TRBJ2-1, the V gene TRBV3-1 (or the pseudogene TRBV3-2), with TRBD2 matching over 9 bases. V lost 3 bases, J lost 7 bases, and 10 bases stayed unmatched. The CDR3 sequence is 16 residues long. Germline V CDR1 and CDR2: LGHDT, YNNKEL (reference sequence). In DNA form, the CDR3 reads TGTGCCAGCAGCCACGAGCTAGCGGGGTTTTTAAATGAGCAGTTCTTC. Protein: CASSHELAGFLNEQFF.

The chain recombines TRBV2 with TRBJ1-1; D ambiguous. CDR1 SNHLY and CDR2 FYNNEI come from the germline V gene. V lost 8 bases, J lost 8 bases, and 9 bases lay in between. This CDR3 region has 10 residues. The CDR3 spells CASRTREAFF. As DNA, the CDR3 is TGTGCCAGCCGTACGAGGGAAGCTTTCTTT. Filled out from reference TRBV2 and TRBJ1-1, the complete variable domain reads EPEVTQTPSHQVTQMGQEVILRCVPISNHLYFYWYRQILGQKVEFLVSFYNNEISEKSEIFDDQFSVERPDGSNFTLKIRSTKLEDSAMYFCASRTREAFFGQGTRLTVV.

The rearrangement uses TRBV4-3 and TRBJ2-2; 14 nucleotides line up with TRBD2. This CDR3 region has 16 residues. V gave up 1 base and J gave up 7 bases; unmatched junction bases: 2. The V gene's germline CDR1 is LGHNA and CDR2 YSLEER. The DNA of the CDR3 is TGCGCCAGCAGCCAAGGACTAGCGGGAGGGGTCGGGGAGCTGTTTTTT. Protein product: CASSQGLAGGVGELFF.

The CDR3 spells CASSAGQGIRDEQYF. Written as DNA, the CDR3 is TGTGCCAGCAGCGCGGGACAGGGTATTCGCGACGAGCAGTACTTC. This chain uses TRBV6-2 or TRBV6-3 with TRBJ2-7; 9 positions match TRBD1. V trimming: 6 bases; J trimming: 5 bases; junction bases outside the gene matches: 11. This CDR3 is built from 15 residues. Germline V gene data show CDR1 as MNHEY and CDR2 as SVGEGT.

This chain connects TRBV3-1 (or the pseudogene TRBV3-2) to TRBJ2-5; D is unresolved. The CDR3 is 18 residues long. From germline, CDR1 is LGHDT and CDR2 YNNKEL (reference sequence). Between the trimmed V and J ends, which lost 0 bases and 0 bases, there was a span of 17 bases. CDR3 in amino acids: CASSQDFVSGRHQETQYF. The CDR3 bases are TGTGCCAGCAGCCAAGATTTTGTTTCCGGCAGGCACCAAGAGACCCAGTACTTC.

The chain joins TRBV5-1 to TRBJ2-2; the match to TRBD2 covers 16 bases. The CDR3 is 19 amino acids. With 0 bases clipped from V and 6 bases from J, the junction kept 8 bases outside the gene matches. The germline gives CDR1 SGHRS, CDR2 YFSETQ. The CDR3 sequence: CASSLAGLAGGSTAGELFF. The CDR3 DNA reads TGCGCCAGCAGCTTGGCGGGACTAGCGGGAGGGAGTACAGCCGGGGAGCTGTTTTTT.

The chain has TRBV5-1 and TRBJ2-2, with 7 positions matching TRBD1. V dropped 0 bases and J dropped 8; count of bases not matched to a gene: 7. CDR1 and CDR2 (germline): SGHRS, YFSETQ. The CDR3 is made up of 15 amino acids. DNA of the CDR3: TGCGCCAGCAGCTTGGATACAGGGGAGCGGGGGGAGCTGTTTTTT. The encoded protein is CASSLDTGERGELFF.

V usage is TRBV9 and J usage is TRBJ1-6; D is uncertain. V was clipped by 0 bases and J by 3 bases, with 7 bases between them. The germline CDR1 and CDR2 sequences are SGDLS and YYNGEE. CDR3 length: 15 amino acids. The CDR3 spells CASSVEQIYNSPLHF. CDR3 in DNA: TGTGCCAGCAGCGTAGAACAGATCTATAATTCACCCCTCCACTTT. The whole variable domain, filled in from reference TRBV9 and TRBJ1-6, reads DSGVTQTPKHLITATGQRVTLRCSPRSGDLSVYWYQQSLDQGLQFLIQYYNGEERAKGNILERFSAQQFPDLHSELNLSSLELGDSALYFCASSVEQIYNSPLHFGNGTRLTVT.

The J gene is TRBJ1-6, the V gene TRBV2; 10 bases line up with TRBD1. With V trimmed by 6 bases and J by 10 bases, 3 bases remained unmatched. CDR1 is SNHLY, CDR2 FYNNEI, per germline. The CDR3 runs 13 residues. The CDR3 sequence is CASRGTGDSPLHF. The CDR3 DNA sequence: TGTGCCAGCAGGGGGACAGGGGACTCACCCCTCCACTTT.

The CDR3 reads CASSPDRGSYEQYF. For the CDR3, the DNA is TGTGCCAGCAGCCCAGACAGGGGATCCTACGAGCAGTACTTC. The rearrangement links TRBV5-4 to TRBJ2-7; 8 nucleotides align to TRBD1. After removal of 4 bases from V and 1 base from J, the junction contained 4 bases not matched to a gene. CDR3 size: 14 residues. Looked up from germline, CDR1 is SGHNT and CDR2 is YYREEE (reference sequence).

The V and J genes are TRBV6-2 or TRBV6-3 and TRBJ1-5, with a weak D call TRBD1 (6 bases). CDR1 and CDR2 (germline): MNHEY, SVGEGT. Trimming took 2 bases from V and 4 from J, leaving 18 bases between them. The CDR3 is 17 amino acids. The CDR3 bases are TGTGCCAGCAGTTACGTGTCAGAGGGCAGGGGAAATCAGCCCCAGCATTTT. Amino acids: CASSYVSEGRGNQPQHF.

Written as DNA, the CDR3 is TGTGCCAGTAGTACACAACAGGACTCTGGAAACACCATATATTTT. It encodes CASSTQQDSGNTIYF. J is TRBJ1-3 and V is TRBV19; TRBD1 might be the D (5 bases). Trimming took 4 bases from V and 0 from J, leaving 10 bases between them. The CDR3 sequence is 15 residues long. CDR1 LNHDA and CDR2 SQIVND come from the germline V gene (reference sequence).

The chain uses TRBV6-5 and TRBJ1-1; 7 nucleotides line up with TRBD1. The CDR3 contains 13 residues. The germline gives CDR1 MNHEY, CDR2 SVGAGI. The ends lost 7 bases at V and 5 bases at J; junction bases unmatched: 7. The CDR3 DNA follows: TGTGCCAGCACCCGACAGGGAAGGACTGAAGCTTTCTTT. Translated, it gives CASTRQGRTEAFF.

This clone was detected ten times or more. This chain connects TRBV7-2 to TRBJ1-6; D is possibly TRBD1 (6 bases). Per germline, CDR1 SGHTA and CDR2 FQGNSA. Trimming removed 4 bases at V and 7 bases at J, with 17 bases between. The CDR3 spans 16 residues. The CDR3 DNA reads as TGTGCCAGCAGCTCAGACAGGCAATCTGGGAATTCACCCCTCCACTTT. Translated: CASSSDRQSGNSPLHF.